The clone carrying this T cell receptor beta chain was counted between two and nine times. V lost 0 bases and J 8 bases, leaving 9 bases between the germline ends. The germline CDR1 and CDR2 sequences are SGHAT and FQNNGV. CDR3 length equals 13 residues. In the original analysis: The assay estimated nucleated cells by amplifying reference gene primers. Libraries were prepared by immunoSEQ multiplex PCR; TCRdb keeps only in-frame clonotypes and omits some of them. V and J calls and clone size are those listed in that table; D and trimming were worked out from the DNA. Of approximately 200,000 clones listed, roughly 94% are singletons. The record originates from a study of blood T cell repertoires in COVID-19. Study-wide context: COVID-19 samples collected from the United States, Italy and Spain covered acute and convalescent phases. In each case, the material was cDNA or gDNA derived from T cells, B-cell-depleted T cells, or PBMCs.

Seattle patient enrollment occurred during active infection, with longitudinal follow-up thereafter. This clonotype was sampled from a man between 25 and 39 years old with COVID-19, enrolled during active disease. The chain couples TRBV11-2 to TRBJ2-3; TRBD2 might be the D (5 bases). Sequenced material: peripheral blood. The DNA for the CDR3 is TGTGCCAGCAGCTTAGAGGCCAGCGGTACGCAGTATTTT. Amino acids: CASSLEASGTQYF. The variable domain in full, with the rest retrieved from reference TRBV11-2 and TRBJ2-3, is EAGVAQSPRYKIIEKRQSVAFWCNPISGHATLYWYQQILGQGPKLLIQFQNNGVVDDSQLPKDRFSAERLKGVDSTLKIQPAKLEDSAVYLCASSLEASGTQYFGPGTRLTVL.